This entry lists 18 T cell receptor beta chains sequenced from one sample in a study of cytomegalovirus exposure and HLA in healthy donors. Primers: 60 Vbeta forward and 13 Jbeta reverse. Clones were read by immunoSEQ multiplex PCR, and TCRdb kept only the in-frame ones, dropping some. Found here are 110,000 or so clones, 70% to 85% of them singletons; the top ten hold around 2.6%. Sequencing input: PBMCs. Source of these receptors: a woman between 18 and 29 years old in good health and CMV-seronegative.

This chain links TRBV7-2 with TRBJ2-1; TRBD2 agrees at 10 bases. The CDR3 loop spans 16 amino acids. The V gene's germline CDR1 is SGHTA and CDR2 FQGNSA. Unmatched junction bases numbered 8, after V lost 5 bases and J lost 4 bases. As DNA, the CDR3 is TGTGCCAGCAGCGCCGCCACTAGCGGGGTATACAATGAGCAGTTCTTC. It is translated as CASSAATSGVYNEQFF. Looking up the rest from reference TRBV7-2 and TRBJ2-1 gives the full variable domain: GAGVSQSPSNKVTEKGKDVELRCDPISGHTALYWYRQSLGQGLEFLIYFQGNSAPDKSGLPSDRFSAERTGGSVSTLTIQRTQQEDSAVYLCASSAATSGVYNEQFFGPGTRLTVL.

The chain couples TRBV7-2 to TRBJ2-7; D perhaps matches TRBD2 (6 bases). The CDR3 is made up of 14 amino acids. V was cut by 5 bases and J by 3 bases, with 14 bases left in between. Germline CDR1 and CDR2: SGHTA and FQGNSA. The CDR3 bases are TGTGCCAGCAGCCCCGGGACTCTACTCTACGAGCAGTACGTC. It is translated as CASSPGTLLYEQYV.

V is TRBV5-1 and J is TRBJ1-1; 8 bases align to TRBD1. This CDR3 is built from 13 residues. With 2 bases clipped from V and 10 bases from J, the junction kept 7 bases outside the gene matches. The germline V gene has CDR1 SGHRS and CDR2 YFSETQ. Here the CDR3 reads CASSFTGGGSAFF. The CDR3, as DNA: TGCGCCAGCAGCTTTACAGGGGGAGGTTCAGCTTTCTTT.

The sample holds a few counts of this clone. J is TRBJ2-2 and V is TRBV6-4; 8 positions match TRBD1. V dropped 2 bases and J dropped 3; count of bases not matched to a gene: 2. Germline V gene sequence: CDR1 MRHNA, CDR2 SNTAGT. The CDR3 covers 15 residues. The CDR3 DNA is TGTGCCAGCAGTGACACGGGACAGGACACCGGGGAGCTGTTTTTT. Protein sequence: CASSDTGQDTGELFF.

Comments on this clone: Germline and junction disagree at one end, which may indicate a read error. The V call is TRBV5-6, the J call TRBJ1-2; D uncertain. CDR3 size: 14 residues. Germline V gene data show CDR1 as SGHDT and CDR2 as YYEEEE. The chain's CDR3 is CASSFLRVWNGYAF. CDR3 nucleotides: TGTGCCAGCAGCTTTTTGCGGGTCTGGAATGGCTACGCCTTC.

This chain uses TRBV4-1 with TRBJ2-7; 12 nucleotides align to TRBD2. The CDR3 totals 16 residues. Germline-derived CDR1 and CDR2 are MGHRA and YSYEKL. Trimming removed 0 bases from V and 3 bases from J; junction bases left unmatched: 3. The CDR3, as DNA: TGCGCCAGCAGCCAAGACCTAGCGGGAGGGCGCTACGAGCAGTACTTC. It translates to CASSQDLAGGRYEQYF.

The rearrangement links TRBV27 to TRBJ1-1, with D uncertain. CDR3 length: 14 amino acids. Trimming pared 2 bases from V and 1 base from J, leaving 8 bases between. Germline assignment: CDR1 MNHEY and CDR2 SMNVEV (reference sequence). Here the CDR3 DNA reads TGTGCCAGCAGTTTAGAGGGTACGAACACTGAAGCTTTCTTT. Translated, it gives CASSLEGTNTEAFF.

The CDR3 loop is CASSTGRSNEKLFF. CDR3 sequence (DNA): TGTGCCAGCTCTACAGGACGATCTAATGAAAAACTGTTTTTT. The chain couples TRBV19 to TRBJ1-4; tentative D call: TRBD1 (5 bases). This CDR3 has 14 amino acids. Germline CDR1 LNHDA, CDR2 SQIVND (reference sequence). V dropped 9 bases and J dropped 3 bases, with 14 bases sitting between them.

The V and J genes are TRBV6-4 and TRBJ2-6, with 10 bases that match TRBD1. The germline gives CDR1 MRHNA, CDR2 SNTAGT. The CDR3 length is 18 residues. V lost 7 bases, J lost 0 bases, and 9 bases stayed unmatched. This CDR3 is CASKRSGTGDSGANVLTF. CDR3 in DNA: TGTGCCAGCAAGAGAAGCGGGACAGGGGACTCTGGGGCCAACGTCCTGACTTTC.

This clone was detected only a few times. J is TRBJ1-1 and V is TRBV27; D is ambiguous. CDR3 length: 13 amino acids. Germline CDR1 and CDR2: MNHEY and SMNVEV (reference sequence). V was pared by 6 bases and J by 3 bases, with 11 bases between. CDR3 in DNA: TGTGCCAGCAGACCCGGGTCCGACACTGAAGCTTTCTTT. It yields the protein CASRPGSDTEAFF.

J is TRBJ2-7 and V is TRBV11-1; 14 bases line up with TRBD2. This CDR3 has 17 amino acids. Per the germline V gene, CDR1 is SGHAT and CDR2 is FQDESV (reference sequence). Unmatched junction bases numbered 9, after V lost 5 bases and J lost 3 bases. The CDR3 loop reads CASSPRLAGGPLYEQYF. CDR3 bases: TGTGCCAGCAGCCCGAGACTAGCGGGAGGGCCTCTCTACGAGCAGTACTTC.

The rearrangement links TRBV4-2 to TRBJ2-2; 7 nucleotides agree with TRBD2. The ends lost 0 bases at V and 4 bases at J; junction bases unmatched: 8. The CDR3 is 17 amino acids. CDR1 and CDR2 (germline): LGHNA, YNFKEQ. The CDR3 DNA reads TGTGCCAGCAGCCAAGATCCGAGCGGGGCTGGCACCGGGGAGCTGTTTTTT. This encodes CASSQDPSGAGTGELFF.

This chain uses TRBV13 with TRBJ1-3; D gene ambiguous. This CDR3 comprises 12 residues. Germline lookup yields CDR1 PRHDT and CDR2 FYEKMQ (reference sequence). V lost 3 bases and J lost 3, with 3 bases in between. The CDR3 nucleotides are TGTGCCAGCAGCTTGAGTGGAAACACCATATATTTT. It is translated as CASSLSGNTIYF. The full variable domain, in which reference TRBV13 and TRBJ1-3 provide the parts outside the CDR3, is AAGVIQSPRHLIKEKRETATLKCYPIPRHDTVYWYQQGPGQDPQFLISFYEKMQSDKGSIPDRFSAQQFSDYHSELNMSSLELGDSALYFCASSLSGNTIYFGEGSWLTVV.

This chain joins TRBV5-4 and TRBJ2-5; unclear D gene. Germline lookup yields CDR1 SGHNT and CDR2 YYREEE (reference sequence). Trimming removed 2 bases at V and 2 bases at J, with 7 bases between. CDR3 size: 13 residues. The CDR3, as DNA: TGTGCCAGCAGCTTAGCCGCGCAAGAGACCCAGTACTTC. Its protein product is CASSLAAQETQYF.

The sample holds one count of this clone. V and J are TRBV28 and TRBJ1-2, with D possibly being TRBD1 (6 bases). The V end was cut by 2 bases, the J end by 6 bases, with 10 bases between. The germline CDR1 and CDR2 sequences are MDHEN and SYDVKM. The CDR3 has 13 amino acids. CDR3 protein: CASSLGGGDGYTF. CDR3 DNA sequence: TGTGCCAGCAGTTTAGGGGGGGGCGATGGCTACACCTTC.

As regards this clone: In the same sample, other DNA sequences code for this CDR3. The chain carries TRBV7-2 and TRBJ1-1; no clear D gene. In germline, CDR1 is SGHTA, CDR2 FQGNSA. The V end lost 1 base, the J end lost 0 bases, and 6 bases lay between the germline ends. This CDR3 is built from 14 residues. The CDR3 DNA reads as TGTGCCAGCAGCTTAGGAGGTTTGAACACTGAAGCTTTCTTT. Protein sequence: CASSLGGLNTEAFF. Complete variable domain (other parts from reference TRBV7-2 and TRBJ1-1): GAGVSQSPSNKVTEKGKDVELRCDPISGHTALYWYRQSLGQGLEFLIYFQGNSAPDKSGLPSDRFSAERTGGSVSTLTIQRTQQEDSAVYLCASSLGGLNTEAFFGQGTRLTVV.

This chain connects TRBV20-1 to TRBJ1-2, with TRBD1 matching over 7 bases. Germline trimming cut 6 bases from V and 7 bases from J; bases unmatched to any gene: 5. CDR1 is DFQATT and CDR2 is SNEGSKA in the germline V gene (reference sequence). CDR3 length: 11 amino acids. The CDR3 sequence: CSASTGVGYTF. The CDR3 region has the DNA TGCAGTGCCAGTACAGGGGTTGGCTACACCTTC.

The V and J genes are TRBV7-2 and TRBJ1-2; TRBD1 matches 7 bases. CDR1 is SGHTA, CDR2 FQGNSA, per germline. The length of the CDR3 is 13 residues. The J segment lost 2 bases and the V segment lost 4 bases, leaving 1 base of the junction unmatched. The CDR3 nucleotides read TGTGCCAGCAGCTCGGGACAGAACTATGGCTACACCTTC. Translating it yields CASSSGQNYGYTF.